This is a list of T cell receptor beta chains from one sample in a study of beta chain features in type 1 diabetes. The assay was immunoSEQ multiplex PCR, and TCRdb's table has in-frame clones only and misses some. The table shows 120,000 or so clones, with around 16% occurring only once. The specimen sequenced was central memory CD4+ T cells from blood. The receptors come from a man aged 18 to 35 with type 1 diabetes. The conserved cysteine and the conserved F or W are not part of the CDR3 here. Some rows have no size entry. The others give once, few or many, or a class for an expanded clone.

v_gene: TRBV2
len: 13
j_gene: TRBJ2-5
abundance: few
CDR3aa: ASTIGPSGESSQY

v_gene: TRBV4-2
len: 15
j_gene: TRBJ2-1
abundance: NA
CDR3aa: ASSQGDGETSYNEQF

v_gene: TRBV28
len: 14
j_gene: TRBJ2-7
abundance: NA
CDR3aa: ASSQIGTGKTYEQY

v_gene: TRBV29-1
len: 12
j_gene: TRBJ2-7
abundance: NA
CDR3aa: SVIQTSGAYEQY

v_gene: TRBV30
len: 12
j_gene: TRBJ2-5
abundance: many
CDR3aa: AWSNGRAGETQY

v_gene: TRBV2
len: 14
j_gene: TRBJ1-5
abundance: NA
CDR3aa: ASSERRGGSNQPQH

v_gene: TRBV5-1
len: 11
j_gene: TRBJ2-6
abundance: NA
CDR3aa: ASSLSGANVLT

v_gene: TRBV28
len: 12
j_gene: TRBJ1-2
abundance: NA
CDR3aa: ASTGPSRNYGYT

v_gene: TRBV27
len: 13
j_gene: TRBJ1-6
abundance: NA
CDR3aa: ASSLRDKGNSPLH

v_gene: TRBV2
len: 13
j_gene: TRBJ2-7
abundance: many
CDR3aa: ASSDRARAVHEQY

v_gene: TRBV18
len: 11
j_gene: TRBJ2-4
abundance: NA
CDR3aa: ASSPGDGNIQY

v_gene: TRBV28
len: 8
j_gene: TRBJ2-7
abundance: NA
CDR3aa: ASSSGEQY

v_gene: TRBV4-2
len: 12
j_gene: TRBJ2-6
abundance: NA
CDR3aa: ASSQSKVANVLT

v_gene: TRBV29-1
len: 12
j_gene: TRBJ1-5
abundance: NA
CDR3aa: SVGEGQYNQPQH

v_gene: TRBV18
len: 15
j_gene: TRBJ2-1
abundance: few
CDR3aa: ASSPGLAGPTYNEQF

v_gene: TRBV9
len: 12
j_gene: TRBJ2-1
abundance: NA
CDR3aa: ASSVVGTGNEQF

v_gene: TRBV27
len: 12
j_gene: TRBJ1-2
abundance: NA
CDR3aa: ASSPQVGTYGYT

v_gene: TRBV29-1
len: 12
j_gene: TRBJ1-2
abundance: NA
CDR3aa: SVLLDGFNYGYT

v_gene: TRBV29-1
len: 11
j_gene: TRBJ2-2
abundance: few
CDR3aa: SAGTPNTGELF

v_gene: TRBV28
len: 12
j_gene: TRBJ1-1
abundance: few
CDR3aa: ASSPSGANTEAF

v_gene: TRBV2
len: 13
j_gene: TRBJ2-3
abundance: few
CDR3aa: ASIPLDRVPDTQY

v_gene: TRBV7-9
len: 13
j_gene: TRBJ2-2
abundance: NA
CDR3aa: ASSLRQGGTGELF

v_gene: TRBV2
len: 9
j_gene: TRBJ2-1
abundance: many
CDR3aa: ASSVYNEQF

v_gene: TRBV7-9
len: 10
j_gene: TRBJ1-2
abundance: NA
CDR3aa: ASSLEERGYT

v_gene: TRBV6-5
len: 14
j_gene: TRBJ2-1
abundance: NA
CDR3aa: ASSYTGLAGANEQF

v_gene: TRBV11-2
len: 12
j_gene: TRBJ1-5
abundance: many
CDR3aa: ASSSRQGHQPQH

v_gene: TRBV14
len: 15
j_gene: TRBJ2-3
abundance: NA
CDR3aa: ASSQGRAILNTDTQY

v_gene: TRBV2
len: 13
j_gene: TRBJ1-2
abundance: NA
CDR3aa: ASSETGGTFYGYT

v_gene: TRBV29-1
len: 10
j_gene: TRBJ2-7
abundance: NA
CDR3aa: SVDGTGDEQY

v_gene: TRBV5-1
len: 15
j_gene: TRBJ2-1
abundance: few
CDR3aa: ASRVVSGAPSYNEQF

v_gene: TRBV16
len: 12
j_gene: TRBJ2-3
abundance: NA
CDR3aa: ASSQLWGTDTQY

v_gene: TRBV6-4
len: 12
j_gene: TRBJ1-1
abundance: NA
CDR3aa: ASSDSSRGTEAF